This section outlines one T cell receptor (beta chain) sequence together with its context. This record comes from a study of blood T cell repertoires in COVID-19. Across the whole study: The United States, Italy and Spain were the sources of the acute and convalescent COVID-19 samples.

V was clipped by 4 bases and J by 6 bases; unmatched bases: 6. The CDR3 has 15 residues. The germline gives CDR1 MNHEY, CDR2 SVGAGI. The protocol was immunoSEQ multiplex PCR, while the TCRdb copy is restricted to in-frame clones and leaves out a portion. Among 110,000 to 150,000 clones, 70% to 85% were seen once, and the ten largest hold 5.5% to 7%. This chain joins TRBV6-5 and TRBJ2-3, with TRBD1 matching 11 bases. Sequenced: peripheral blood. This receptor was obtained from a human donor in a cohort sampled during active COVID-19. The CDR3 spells CASSWTGGHFDTQYF. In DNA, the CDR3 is TGTGCCAGCAGTTGGACAGGGGGCCATTTCGATACGCAGTATTTT.